This entry lists 26 T cell receptor beta chains sequenced from one sample in a study of control samples from healthy donors and cancer patients. TCRdb keeps only in-frame clones here, not all; method: immunoSEQ multiplex PCR. Of over 80,000 clones listed, approximately 81% are singletons. Sequencing input: blood. The receptor set was obtained from a woman aged 30 to 39 in good health.

The chain carries TRBV5-6 and TRBJ1-6; the match to TRBD1 covers 8 bases. This CDR3 is built from 15 residues. Trimming took 4 bases from V and 5 from J; bases not matched to a gene: 5. Germline loops: CDR1 SGHDT, CDR2 YYEEEE. CDR3 nucleotides: TGTGCCAGCAGCGCCGGACAGGGAAATAATTCACCCCTCCACTTT. Translated, it gives CASSAGQGNNSPLHF.

This sequence joins TRBV2 and TRBJ2-2, with D perhaps TRBD2 (5 bases). Germline CDR1 and CDR2: SNHLY and FYNNEI. The CDR3 length is 12 residues. V was clipped by 9 bases and J by 4 bases, with 9 bases between them. This chain's CDR3 is CASGRGTGELFF. In DNA form, the CDR3 reads TGTGCCAGTGGGAGAGGCACCGGGGAGCTGTTTTTT.

V is TRBV18 and J is TRBJ2-2, with a possible D match to TRBD1 (5 bases). CDR1 and CDR2 (germline): KGHSH, LQKENI. V lost 4 bases to trimming and J lost 7 bases, with 10 bases between them. The CDR3 is made up of 13 amino acids. The CDR3 DNA reads as TGTGCCAGCTCACGCACCCAGGGCGGGGAGCTGTTTTTT. Translating gives CASSRTQGGELFF.

The chain joins TRBV30 to TRBJ1-2; TRBD1 is a possible D gene (5 bases). The CDR3 totals 13 residues. The germline V gene has CDR1 GTSNPN and CDR2 SVGIG (reference sequence). V shed 1 base and J shed 6 bases, with 12 bases lying between them. CDR3 region: CAWSAGQIDGYTF. For the CDR3, the DNA is TGTGCCTGGAGTGCGGGGCAGATCGATGGCTACACCTTC.

The J gene is TRBJ1-5, the V gene TRBV7-8; a possible D gene is TRBD1 (5 bases). The CDR3 length is 15 residues. Trimming took 4 bases from V and 2 from J, leaving 12 bases between them. Germline V gene data show CDR1 as SGHVS and CDR2 as FQNEAQ. Written as DNA, the CDR3 is TGTGCCAGCAGCTCAACGGGGGGACGCAATCAGCCCCAGCATTTT. This gives the protein CASSSTGGRNQPQHF.

In its sample, this clone was seen a few times. The rearrangement uses TRBV7-6 and TRBJ2-5; TRBD2 matches at 12 bases. V trimming: 2 bases; J trimming: 5 bases; junction bases outside the gene matches: 6. This CDR3 contains 16 residues. CDR1 and CDR2 from the germline V gene are SGHVS and FNYEAQ. CDR3 coding DNA: TGTGCCAGCAGCTTAACTAGCGGGGGGTCGTGGGAGACCCAGTACTTC. This codes for CASSLTSGGSWETQYF.

The rearrangement links TRBV24-1 to TRBJ2-5, with unresolved D. The CDR3 runs 15 residues. The germline gives CDR1 KGHDR, CDR2 SFDVKD. Trimming shortened V by 3 bases and J by 7 bases, and 17 bases separated the two germline ends. The CDR3 sequence: CATSDPGSSGGTQYF. As DNA, the CDR3 is TGTGCCACCAGTGATCCAGGAAGCAGTGGTGGGACCCAGTACTTC.

The chain couples TRBV5-4 to TRBJ1-2; no reliable D call. Germline V lookup: CDR1 SGHNT, CDR2 YYREEE (reference sequence). The CDR3 covers 15 residues. V shed 4 bases and J shed 0 bases, with 13 bases lying between them. The chain's CDR3 is CASSQAVTTNYGYTF. Here the CDR3 DNA reads TGTGCCAGCAGCCAGGCGGTCACTACTAACTATGGCTACACCTTC.

The chain couples TRBV5-1 to TRBJ2-5; 12 bases fit TRBD2. Germline-derived CDR1 and CDR2 are SGHRS and YFSETQ. Germline trimming cut 1 base from V and 5 bases from J; bases unmatched to any gene: 3. CDR3 length: 15 residues. DNA for the CDR3: TGCGCCAGCAGCTTGACTAGCGGGGGGTTTGAGACCCAGTACTTC. It is translated as CASSLTSGGFETQYF.

The chain is built from TRBV5-1 and TRBJ1-4; no clear D gene. With 4 bases removed from V and 0 bases from J, the gap between germline ends came to 10 bases. The germline V gene encodes CDR1 SGHRS and CDR2 YFSETQ. The CDR3 contains 15 residues. The CDR3 spells CASSPDGATNEKLFF. The CDR3 bases are TGCGCCAGCAGCCCGGACGGGGCAACTAATGAAAAACTGTTTTTT.

The genes are TRBV25-1 and TRBJ2-5; 13 bases match TRBD2. V lost 7 bases and J lost 0; bases outside the gene matches: 5. CDR3 length equals 16 residues. In germline, CDR1 is MGHDK, CDR2 SYGVNS. This CDR3 reads CASIPGLAGDQETQYF. CDR3 sequence (DNA): TGTGCCAGCATCCCCGGACTAGCGGGGGACCAAGAGACCCAGTACTTC. Combining the CDR3 with reference TRBV25-1 and TRBJ2-5 gives the whole variable domain EADIYQTPRYLVIGTGKKITLECSQTMGHDKMYWYQQDPGMELHLIHYSYGVNSTEKGDLSSESTVSRIRTEHFPLTLESARPSHTSQYLCASIPGLAGDQETQYFGPGTRLLVL.

This chain uses TRBV10-1 with TRBJ2-5; D is perhaps TRBD2 (6 bases). The CDR3 is 12 residues long. Trimming took off 2 bases at V and 5 bases at J, with 6 bases between the two ends. Germline V CDR1 and CDR2: WNHNN, SYGVQD (reference sequence). The CDR3 DNA follows: TGCGCCAGCAGTGAGCGGGGGGAGACCCAGTACTTC. Translating gives CASSERGETQYF.

This chain links TRBV2 with TRBJ2-6; unclear D gene. Germline V CDR1 and CDR2: SNHLY, FYNNEI. V lost 4 bases, J lost 0 bases, and 13 bases lay in between. This CDR3 is 17 amino acids long. Here the CDR3 reads CASSGSGVLSGANVLTF. Written as DNA, the CDR3 is TGTGCCAGCAGTGGCAGTGGGGTCCTCTCTGGGGCCAACGTCCTGACTTTC.

The chain employs TRBV29-1 and TRBJ2-7; 9 nucleotides align to TRBD1. The V and J ends lost 5 bases and 1 base, in that order; junction bases with no gene match: 9. The CDR3 runs to 15 residues. Germline assignment: CDR1 SQVTM and CDR2 ANQGSEA. The CDR3 bases are TGCAGCGTTTTAAAGGGACAGGGCATATCCTACGAGCAGTACTTC. This encodes CSVLKGQGISYEQYF.

The V gene is TRBV19, the J gene TRBJ1-5; D unresolved. Per the germline V gene, CDR1 is LNHDA and CDR2 is SQIVND (reference sequence). This CDR3 is 12 amino acids long. V lost 5 bases, J lost 8 bases, and 10 bases lay in between. This chain's CDR3 is CASSPGMEPQHF. The CDR3 DNA reads TGTGCCAGTAGTCCCGGGATGGAGCCCCAGCATTTT.

The chain couples TRBV3-1 (or the pseudogene TRBV3-2) to TRBJ1-6; 11 positions match TRBD1. The CDR3 has 16 amino acids. J was trimmed by 8 bases and V by 4 bases; bases with no gene match: 7. Germline loops: CDR1 LGHDT, CDR2 YNNKEL (reference sequence). In DNA form, the CDR3 reads TGTGCCAGCAGCCGGACCGGGACAGGGGGGGATTCACCCCTCCACTTT. It translates to CASSRTGTGGDSPLHF.

The sample holds a few counts of this clone. The chain employs TRBV5-1 and TRBJ2-2; 11 nucleotides line up with TRBD1. After removal of 4 bases from V and 4 bases from J, the junction contained 3 bases not matched to a gene. From germline, CDR1 is SGHRS and CDR2 YFSETQ. This CDR3 contains 15 residues. Here the CDR3 DNA reads TGCGCCAGCAGCCGGGGACAGGGGGGCACCGGGGAGCTGTTTTTT. Translated, it gives CASSRGQGGTGELFF.

Details on this clone: One junction end does not reproduce the germline sequence, and a read error may be involved. The chain has TRBV5-1 and TRBJ1-3, with D maybe TRBD1 (5 bases). CDR1 and CDR2 (germline): SGHRS, YFSETQ. CDR3 length: 14 residues. The CDR3 sequence: CASSLGTSRNTIYF. The DNA of the CDR3 is TGCGCCAGCAGCCTGGGGACCTCTCGAAACACCATATATTTT.

The chain is built from TRBV2 and TRBJ1-1; D possibly corresponds to TRBD1 (5 bases). Germline CDR1 SNHLY, CDR2 FYNNEI. The CDR3 is 15 residues long. V lost 6 bases to trimming and J lost 0 bases, with 14 bases between them. The chain's CDR3 is CASSWDGLMNTEAFF. The DNA for the CDR3 is TGTGCCAGCAGCTGGGACGGACTCATGAACACTGAAGCTTTCTTT.

The V and J genes are TRBV5-1 and TRBJ2-3, with 10 bases fitting TRBD2. With V trimmed by 4 bases and J by 6 bases, 14 bases remained unmatched. The CDR3 extends over 17 amino acids. The germline V gene has CDR1 SGHRS and CDR2 YFSETQ. CDR3 sequence: CASSPTLAGVGEDTQYF. CDR3 nucleotides: TGCGCCAGCAGCCCTACGCTAGCGGGGGTCGGGGAGGATACGCAGTATTTT.

The CDR3 sequence: CASSPPSGRAEAFF. DNA of the CDR3: TGTGCCAGCTCACCACCGTCAGGGAGGGCGGAGGCTTTCTTT. The rearrangement joins TRBV18 to TRBJ1-1; weak D call: TRBD1 (5 bases). V shed 0 bases and J shed 11 bases, with 16 bases lying between them. In germline, CDR1 is KGHSH, CDR2 LQKENI. CDR3 length: 14 residues.

The chain recombines TRBV19 with TRBJ2-7, with 9 bases fitting TRBD1. This CDR3 spans 14 amino acids. The J segment lost 3 bases and the V segment lost 6 bases, leaving 6 bases of the junction unmatched. The germline CDR1 and CDR2 sequences are LNHDA and SQIVND (reference sequence). In DNA, the CDR3 is TGTGCCAGTAGACCAAAGGACAGGGGCTACGAGCAGTACTTC. Translated, it gives CASRPKDRGYEQYF.

The chain combines TRBV30 with TRBJ1-4, with D possibly matching TRBD1 (5 bases). Germline V lookup: CDR1 GTSNPN, CDR2 SVGIG (reference sequence). V was pared by 2 bases and J by 7 bases, with 20 bases between. The length of the CDR3 is 16 residues. The CDR3 DNA reads as TGTGCCTGGAGTCCCCCAGCTCTCGGGGCTCGTGAAAAACTGTTTTTT. As protein: CAWSPPALGAREKLFF.

This rearrangement joins TRBV7-2 to TRBJ2-2, with 7 bases lining up with TRBD1. The CDR3 runs to 16 residues. Germline V gene lookup returns CDR1 SGHTA and CDR2 FQGNSA. With V trimmed by 1 base and J by 1 base, 3 bases remained unmatched. CDR3 nucleotides: TGTGCCAGCAGCTTAGTAGGGACAGTGAACACCGGGGAGCTGTTTTTT. Residues: CASSLVGTVNTGELFF.

The CDR3 here is CASSQDHQASKLFF. CDR3 DNA: TGTGCCAGCAGCCAAGATCATCAGGCTTCAAAACTGTTTTTT. V is TRBV3-1 (or the pseudogene TRBV3-2) and J is TRBJ1-4; no clear D gene. Germline CDR1 and CDR2: LGHDT and YNNKEL (reference sequence). The V end lost 0 bases, the J end lost 10 bases, and 12 bases lay between the germline ends. There are 14 residues in the CDR3.

The rearrangement uses TRBV15 and TRBJ1-1, with 7 bases identical to TRBD1. The CDR3 has 16 amino acids. After removal of 1 base from V and 3 bases from J, the junction contained 8 bases not matched to a gene. Germline V gives CDR1 LNHNV, CDR2 YYDKDF (reference sequence). CDR3: CATSRGLTGWDTEAFF. CDR3 coding DNA: TGTGCCACCAGCAGAGGACTGACAGGGTGGGACACTGAAGCTTTCTTT.